The 21 T cell receptor beta chains below all came from one sample that was sequenced in a study of tissue T cells after allogeneic stem cell transplantation. Libraries were prepared by immunoSEQ multiplex PCR; TCRdb keeps only in-frame clonotypes and omits some of them. The sample lists some 48,000 clones, approximately 70% occurring once. Sequencing was carried out using sorted cells pooled from one or two spleens. These TCRs come from a pool of C57BL/6 mice in good health.

Of note for this clone: Genes and germline are mouse. The CDR3 extends 1 residue past the end of the read, so its final part is completed from the germline J gene. The rearrangement links TRBV14 to TRBJ1-1, with TRBD1 matching over 8 bases. Germline V gene lookup returns CDR1 SGHDT and CDR2 FRDEAV. V lost 2 bases, J lost 1 base, and 1 base stayed unmatched. This CDR3 has 14 residues. The CDR3 here is CASSLTGANTEVFF. The sequenced CDR3 bases are TGTGCCAGCAGTTTGACAGGGGCGAACACAGAAGTCTTC.

As for this clone: Gene names refer to mouse genes. Coverage ceases 1 residue before the CDR3 finishes, and the germline J gene fills in the end. The chain links TRBV15 to TRBJ2-7; D gene ambiguous. CDR1 is SGHND and CDR2 is FRSKSL in the germline V gene. CDR3 size: 14 residues. The V and J ends lost 1 base and 0 bases respectively, with 7 bases between them. The DNA read from the CDR3 is TGTGCCAGCAGTTTAGGTGGGTTCTCCTATGAACAGTAC. Its protein product is CASSLGGFSYEQY. The entire CDR3 reads CASSLGGFSYEQYF.

A remark on this clone: The gene symbols are mouse symbols. The read finishes 1 residue shy of the CDR3 end, and the germline J gene is used to complete it. V gene TRBV4 combines with J gene TRBJ2-5, with D tentatively TRBD1 (6 bases). V lost 8 bases and J lost 2, with 11 bases in between. Germline CDR1 LGHDT, CDR2 YNNKQL (reference sequence). The CDR3 loop spans 13 amino acids. CDR3: CASAWDIQDTQYF. CDR3 bases read: TGTGCCAGCGCCTGGGACATCCAAGACACCCAGTAC.

This clone came up a few times. Gene and germline names: mouse. The read falls 1 residue short of the CDR3 end, and the missing part is taken from the germline J gene. The rearrangement joins TRBV23 to TRBJ1-4. This CDR3 has 12 amino acids. Looked up from germline, CDR1 is KGHTA and CDR2 is FQNQQP. CDR3 DNA, as far as it was read: TGCTCCAGCAGTCACGGCAACGAAAGATTATTT. Its translation is CSSSHGNERLF. The entire CDR3 sequence reads CSSSHGNERLFF.

About this clone itself: Germline and genes: mouse. The read terminates 1 residue ahead of where the CDR3 ends, so the germline J gene completes it. V usage is TRBV12-1 and J usage is TRBJ1-3, with 9 bases identical to TRBD1. There are 15 residues in the CDR3. The J segment lost 3 bases and the V segment lost 0 bases, leaving 2 bases of the junction unmatched. Germline V gene lookup returns CDR1 SGHSN and CDR2 HYEKVE. CDR3 region: CASSLRDRDGNTLYF. Partial CDR3 DNA: TGTGCCAGCTCTCTCCGGGACAGGGATGGAAATACGCTCTAT.

A word on this clone: Gene names are the mouse ones. The read terminates 1 residue ahead of where the CDR3 ends, so the germline J gene completes it. This sequence joins TRBV4 and TRBJ2-2; 8 bases match TRBD2. Trimming took 6 bases from V and 1 from J; bases not matched to a gene: 1. From germline, CDR1 is LGHDT and CDR2 YNNKQL (reference sequence). This CDR3 region has 14 residues. The CDR3 spells CASRGGRNTGQLYF. CDR3 bases read: TGTGCCAGCAGGGGGGGGCGAAACACCGGGCAGCTCTAC.

Worth noting for this clone: Gene names are mouse gene names. The DNA ends 1 residue before the CDR3 does, and the rest of the CDR3 is filled in from the germline J gene. The chain combines TRBV3 with TRBJ1-1, with D uncertain. This CDR3 is 13 amino acids long. Germline V gene lookup returns CDR1 SNHLY and CDR2 FYNGKV (reference sequence). Trimming cost V 1 base and J 8 bases, with 11 bases left between them. The CDR3 is CASSLGPSREVFF. Partial CDR3 DNA: TGTGCCAGCAGCTTAGGACCTTCAAGGGAAGTCTTC. The entire variable domain, with the rest obtained from reference TRBV3 and TRBJ1-1, is as follows: GPKVLQIPSHQIIDMGQMVTLNCDPVSNHLYFYWYKQILGQQMEFLVNFYNGKVMEKSKLFKDQFSVERPDGSYFTLKIQPTALEDSAVYFCASSLGPSREVFFGKGTRLTVV.

Of note for this clone: Gene names and germline refer to mouse. The missing CDR3 end, 1 residue past where the read stops, is filled in from the germline J gene. The genes are TRBV5 and TRBJ2-5; D gene uncertain. V was clipped by 4 bases and J by 5 bases, with 4 bases between them. There are 11 residues in the CDR3. CDR1 is LGHNA, CDR2 YNLKQL, per germline (reference sequence). Incomplete CDR3 DNA: TGTGCCAGCAGCCCTCCAGACACCCAGTAC. This gives the protein CASSPPDTQY. The full CDR3 protein reads CASSPPDTQYF.

Only one count was recorded for this clone. Gene and germline names: mouse. The observed sequence ends 1 residue before the CDR3 terminus, with the missing tail filled in from the germline J gene. This CDR3 is also generated by other DNA sequences in the sample. The V gene is TRBV31, the J gene TRBJ1-4, with D unclear. V lost 0 bases and J lost 6, with 2 bases in between. The CDR3 extends over 11 amino acids. Germline CDR1 is GKSSPN and CDR2 is SITVG. The chain's CDR3 is CAWSLDERLFF. CDR3 DNA (partial): TGTGCCTGGAGTCTGGACGAAAGATTATTT.

This clone was detected a few times. Gene names denote mouse genes. Read data end 1 residue before the CDR3 end; the end is taken from the germline J gene. The rearrangement uses TRBV2 and TRBJ2-3; 13 bases fit TRBD2. CDR3 length: 18 residues. Germline loops: CDR1 LGHNA, CDR2 YSYQKL. Trimming removed 0 bases from V and 2 bases from J; junction bases left unmatched: 5. This chain's CDR3 is CASSQEGLGGRDAETLYF. The covered CDR3 bases are TGTGCCAGCAGCCAAGAAGGACTGGGGGGGCGCGATGCAGAAACGCTGTAT.

In regard to this clone: Gene names denote mouse genes. The observed sequence ends 1 residue before the CDR3 terminus, with the missing tail filled in from the germline J gene. This chain links TRBV2 with TRBJ2-5; the D is unclear. CDR3 length: 14 amino acids. Germline V gives CDR1 LGHNA, CDR2 YSYQKL. V lost 0 bases, J lost 7 bases, and 11 bases lay in between. Incomplete CDR3 DNA: TGTGCCAGCAGCCAAGATTGGAGGGTAAACACCCAGTAC. This sequence encodes CASSQDWRVNTQY. The entire CDR3 protein is CASSQDWRVNTQYF.

In regard to this clone: The genes and germline here are from mouse. The CDR3 is cut off 1 residue early in the read; its end comes from the germline J gene. Other nucleotide sequences in the sample specify the same CDR3. J is TRBJ1-4 and V is TRBV26; no definite D call. Trimming left V 0 bases short and J 4 bases short, with 3 bases between. The CDR3 is 13 amino acids. Germline V lookup: CDR1 KGHPV, CDR2 FQNQEV (reference sequence). This chain's CDR3 is CASSLSDNERLFF. CDR3 DNA (partial): TGTGCCAGCAGTCTGTCTGACAACGAAAGATTATTT.

This clone was detected once. Here the gene names and germline are mouse. The sequenced fragment ends 1 residue before the CDR3 boundary, so the rest is inferred from the germline J gene. The chain joins TRBV17 to TRBJ1-4; 10 nucleotides align to TRBD1. The CDR3 runs to 14 residues. With 6 bases clipped from V and 7 bases from J, the junction kept 5 bases outside the gene matches. CDR1 is MNHDT, CDR2 YYDKIL, per germline. CDR3 DNA, as far as it was read: TGTGCTAGCAGCCCGGGACAGGGGCGCGAAAGATTATTT. Encoded protein: CASSPGQGRERLF. The complete CDR3 reads CASSPGQGRERLFF.

Notes on this clone: Any gene name here is a mouse gene name. From the germline J gene comes the end of the CDR3, since the read stops 1 residue before it. This sequence joins TRBV29 and TRBJ2-5; D is perhaps TRBD1 (8 bases). The CDR3 consists of 13 residues. Trimming took 5 bases from V and 5 from J, leaving 11 bases between them. CDR1 is MSHET, CDR2 SYDVDS, per germline. CDR3 DNA, as far as it was read: TGTGCTAGCAGTACAGGGGGGGGAGACACCCAGTAC. It encodes CASSTGGGDTQY. The full CDR3 sequence reads CASSTGGGDTQYF. Full variable domain (missing parts from reference TRBV29 and TRBJ2-5): DMKVTQMPRYLIKRMGENVLLECGQDMSHETMYWYRQDPGLGLQLIYISYDVDSNSEGDIPKGYRVSRKKREHFSLILDSAKTNQTSVYFCASSTGGGDTQYFGPGTRLLVL.

About this clone itself: All gene names here are mouse names. The CDR3 protein is CASSWTGANSPLYF. The covered CDR3 bases are TGTGCCAGCAGCTGGACAGGAGCCAATTCGCCCCTCTAC. The chain recombines TRBV4 with TRBJ1-6; TRBD1 matches 7 bases. The CDR3 end falls 1 residue outside the read, so it is completed with the germline J gene. TRBJ1-6 qualifies as an ORF whose function is uncertain. Germline trimming cut 4 bases from V and 7 bases from J; bases unmatched to any gene: 4. The CDR3 is made up of 14 amino acids. CDR1 LGHDT and CDR2 YNNKQL come from the germline V gene (reference sequence).

Concerning this clone: All gene names here are mouse names. Sequencing ends 1 residue short of the CDR3 end; the germline J gene provides the rest. The V call is TRBV5, the J call TRBJ2-5; D gene unclear. Germline V gene lookup returns CDR1 LGHNA and CDR2 YNLKQL (reference sequence). The CDR3 is made up of 12 amino acids. The V and J ends lost 0 bases and 6 bases respectively, with 4 bases between them. Here the CDR3 reads CASSQDWDTQYF. CDR3 DNA (partial): TGTGCCAGCAGCCAAGACTGGGACACCCAGTAC.

A note on this clone: Gene names are the mouse ones. The CDR3 extends 1 residue past the end of the read, so its final part is completed from the germline J gene. The V call is TRBV26, the J call TRBJ2-4; tentative D call: TRBD2 (5 bases). The CDR3 has 15 residues. The germline gives CDR1 KGHPV, CDR2 FQNQEV (reference sequence). V was clipped by 0 bases and J by 0 bases, with 7 bases between them. This CDR3 is CASSLSGDSQNTLYF. The CDR3 bases that were read are TGTGCCAGCAGTCTGTCTGGGGATAGTCAAAACACCTTGTAC.

As regards this clone: The gene names given are mouse names. The read comes to an end 1 residue before the CDR3 does, leaving the germline J gene to fill in the end. This chain uses TRBV13-2 with TRBJ1-1; no definite D call. From germline, CDR1 is NNHNN and CDR2 SYGAGS (reference sequence). The V gene lost 3 bases and the J gene lost 8 bases, with 8 bases spanning the gap. The CDR3 is made up of 11 amino acids. The CDR3 sequence is CASGAGREVFF. The CDR3 DNA, read in part, is TGTGCCAGCGGTGCCGGAAGGGAAGTCTTC.

As concerns this clone: Mouse names are used for the genes. The CDR3 goes on 1 residue after the read ends, and that part is filled in from the germline J gene. The chain couples TRBV31 to TRBJ1-6; 10 bases align to TRBD1. TRBJ1-6 is an open reading frame whose function is uncertain. Per the germline V gene, CDR1 is GKSSPN and CDR2 is SITVG. This CDR3 region has 13 residues. Trimming removed 5 bases from V and 8 bases from J; junction bases left unmatched: 3. The CDR3 DNA, read in part, is TGTGCCTGGCGGGACAGGGGTCATTCGCCCCTCTAC. This sequence encodes CAWRDRGHSPLY. The CDR3, in full, reads CAWRDRGHSPLYF.

This clone was picked up one time. Germline and genes here are mouse. The read stops 1 residue short of the end of the CDR3; the missing end is completed from the germline J gene. This chain joins TRBV20 and TRBJ1-1, with 10 bases fitting TRBD1. Looked up from germline, CDR1 is GFQATS and CDR2 is STVNSAI. The ends lost 0 bases at V and 10 bases at J; junction bases unmatched: 8. This CDR3 has 14 residues. CDR3 residues: CGARDLTGGWGVFF. CDR3 DNA, as far as it was read: TGTGGTGCTAGGGATCTGACAGGGGGCTGGGGAGTCTTC.

This clone was seen only a few times. Mouse gene names apply. The read ends 1 residue before the CDR3 terminus; that terminus is restored from the germline J gene. The chain uses TRBV13-2 and TRBJ2-7; TRBD1 aligns across 9 bases. This CDR3 is built from 14 residues. Germline V gene sequence: CDR1 NNHNN, CDR2 SYGAGS (reference sequence). V lost 1 base, J lost 4 bases, and 3 bases stayed unmatched. Here the CDR3 reads CASGDPGTGYEQYF. CDR3 DNA, as far as it was read: TGTGCCAGCGGTGATCCCGGGACAGGGTATGAACAGTAC.